This TCR beta chain derives from a study of cytomegalovirus exposure and HLA in healthy donors. Whole-study results and caveats: The likely origin of a cluster of highly shared sequence variants was a sequencing artifact.

Comments on this clone: No antigen is known for it.

The PCR had 60 Vbeta and 13 Jbeta primers. The table came from immunoSEQ multiplex PCR; TCRdb's copy has only in-frame clones and leaves some out. Of tens of thousands of clones in the sample, about 81% were seen once. The CDR3 extends over 13 amino acids. Germline CDR1 is LNHDA and CDR2 is SQIVND (reference sequence). Trimming removed 3 bases from V and 6 bases from J, with 11 bases in between. The sample taken for sequencing was PBMCs. The TCR originated in a man aged 18 to 29 in good health and CMV-seronegative. The chain joins TRBV19 to TRBJ1-2; D is unresolved. CDR3 coding DNA: TGTGCCAGTAGTATCTCCAGGCGAAATGGCTACACCTTC. As protein: CASSISRRNGYTF.